These T cell receptor beta chains were read from a single sample in a study of OX40 agonist ivuxolimab in advanced cancers. Repertoires were generated with immunoSEQ multiplex PCR, while TCRdb's copy carries only in-frame clones and drops some. This sample has roughly 5,300 clones, with about three fifths found just once. The sample consisted of CD4+ or CD8+ T cells sorted from blood, taken in a trial of the OX40 agonist ivuxolimab. The origin of the receptors is an adult with an advanced solid tumor such as melanoma, head and neck, liver or kidney cancer. The CDR3 runs from the conserved cysteine through the conserved F or W. A D gene is named only where the DNA matches it firmly. The size field is filled for only some rows; it gives once, few, many or a size class.

size: .; D: .; V: TRBV5-5; J: TRBJ2-7; DNA: TGTGCCAGCAGCCTCGGGACACTCAGCTCCTACGAGCAGTACTTC; CDR3: CASSLGTLSSYEQYF
size: .; D: .; V: TRBV7-7; J: TRBJ2-2; DNA: TGTGCTAGCAGCTTAGTGATCGGGGCGGCGGGGGAGCTGTTTTTT; CDR3: CASSLVIGAAGELFF
size: .; D: .; V: TRBV4-1; J: TRBJ1-2; DNA: TGCGCCAGCAGCCAAGATCGAATTGGGGGCTACACCTTC; CDR3: CASSQDRIGGYTF
size: .; D: .; V: TRBV10-2; J: TRBJ1-2; DNA: TGCGCCAGCAGTGAGGACAGGCTGACTGGCTACACCTTC; CDR3: CASSEDRLTGYTF
size: .; D: .; V: TRBV14; J: TRBJ2-5; DNA: TGTGCCAGCAGGCAGTCTATGGCGGAGACCCAGTACTTC; CDR3: CASRQSMAETQYF
size: .; D: TRBD2; V: TRBV7-9; J: TRBJ2-1; DNA: TGTGCCAGCAGCTTAGCCCGGGAGGCTAGGAATGAGCAGTTCTTC; CDR3: CASSLAREARNEQFF
size: .; D: .; V: TRBV9; J: TRBJ2-1; DNA: TGTGCCAGCAGCGTAGAGAGGACAGCATACAATGAGCAGTTCTTC; CDR3: CASSVERTAYNEQFF
size: .; D: .; V: TRBV7-9; J: TRBJ2-1; DNA: TGTGCCAGCAGCCAGCCGGCGGGCTCCTACAATGAGCAGTTCTTC; CDR3: CASSQPAGSYNEQFF
size: .; D: TRBD1; V: TRBV7-9; J: TRBJ2-1; DNA: TGTGCCAGCAGCGGGGACAGCAATGAGCAGTTCTTC; CDR3: CASSGDSNEQFF
size: .; D: .; V: TRBV29-1; J: TRBJ2-1; DNA: TGCAGCGTTGAAGGTCTTACCGGGGCCTATAATGGGCAGTTCTTC; CDR3: CSVEGLTGAYNGQFF
size: .; D: TRBD1; V: TRBV28; J: TRBJ2-1; DNA: TGTGCCAGCGAGGGACAGGGTCGTTACAATGAGCAGTTCTTC; CDR3: CASEGQGRYNEQFF
size: medium-sized; D: .; V: TRBV2; J: TRBJ2-7; DNA: TGTGCCAGCAGTGATGCCTCTCAGACCTACGAGCAGTACTTC; CDR3: CASSDASQTYEQYF
size: few; D: .; V: TRBV7-9; J: TRBJ2-1; DNA: TGTGCCAGCAGCTTAGACCGCGGAGTCGGGTCCGCCCACAATGAGCAGTTCTTC; CDR3: CASSLDRGVGSAHNEQFF
size: medium-sized; D: TRBD2; V: TRBV11-3; J: TRBJ2-7; DNA: TGTGCCAGCAGATTAACTAGCGGGATCACCCAGCAGTACTTC; CDR3: CASRLTSGITQQYF
size: .; D: .; V: TRBV19; J: TRBJ1-1; DNA: TGTGCCAGTAGTATCAAGGGCCCGAACACTGAAGCTTTCTTT; CDR3: CASSIKGPNTEAFF
size: .; D: TRBD1; V: TRBV18; J: TRBJ1-1; DNA: TGTGCCAGCTCATCACGTCCCGGGACAGGGGCGAGTGAAGCTTTCTTT; CDR3: CASSSRPGTGASEAFF
size: .; D: .; V: TRBV29-1; J: TRBJ2-7; DNA: TGCAGCGTCCGACAGGTAAACTCCTACGAGCAGTACTTC; CDR3: CSVRQVNSYEQYF
size: .; D: TRBD2; V: TRBV6-1; J: TRBJ2-7; DNA: TGTGCCAGCAGTGTCTCATTAGCGGGGGAGCAGTACTTC; CDR3: CASSVSLAGEQYF
size: once; D: TRBD1; V: TRBV7-3; J: TRBJ2-1; DNA: TGTGCCAGCAGTATTACAGGGGGCAGTGAGCAGTTCTTC; CDR3: CASSITGGSEQFF
size: .; D: TRBD1; V: TRBV30; J: TRBJ2-2; DNA: TGTGCCTGGAGTCCTTGGACAGGGGGTTCCGGGGAGCTGTTTTTT; CDR3: CAWSPWTGGSGELFF
size: .; D: .; V: TRBV6-5; J: TRBJ2-5; DNA: TGTGCCAGCAGTCTTCAGGACGGAGAAGAGACCCAGTACTTC; CDR3: CASSLQDGEETQYF
size: few; D: .; V: TRBV27; J: TRBJ1-4; DNA: TGTGCCAGCAGTTCCTTCCGGAATAATGAAAAACTGTTTTTT; CDR3: CASSSFRNNEKLFF
size: .; D: TRBD2; V: TRBV18; J: TRBJ2-1; DNA: TGTGCCAGCTCACCGCTAGCGGGAGTTGGGTATGAGCAGTTCTTC; CDR3: CASSPLAGVGYEQFF
size: once; D: .; V: TRBV27; J: TRBJ1-1; DNA: TGTGCCAGCAGTTTTCGAGAGAACACTGAAGCTTTCTTT; CDR3: CASSFRENTEAFF
size: few; D: .; V: TRBV6-5; J: TRBJ2-3; DNA: TGTGCCAGCAGTGAGGGGGTCGCGGATACGCAGTATTTT; CDR3: CASSEGVADTQYF
size: .; D: TRBD1; V: TRBV30; J: TRBJ1-4; DNA: TGTGCCTGGAGTGTAACGACAGGGCCAAGAGAAAAACTGTTTTTT; CDR3: CAWSVTTGPREKLFF
size: few; D: TRBD2; V: TRBV5-1; J: TRBJ2-4; DNA: TGCGCCAGCAGCTTGGCCGGGCTAGCGGGTCGGCCCGACGGCATTCAGTACTTC; CDR3: CASSLAGLAGRPDGIQYF
size: .; D: .; V: TRBV7-9; J: TRBJ2-7; DNA: TGTGCCAGCAGGTCCGGACACTCCTACGAGCAGTACTTC; CDR3: CASRSGHSYEQYF
size: .; D: .; V: TRBV19; J: TRBJ1-2; DNA: TGTGCCAGTAGTATCGCCCCGGGGCTCAATGGCTACACCTTC; CDR3: CASSIAPGLNGYTF
size: .; D: .; V: TRBV7-7; J: TRBJ2-7; DNA: TGTGCTAGCAGCTTAGCAGGGAACAACGAGCAGTACTTC; CDR3: CASSLAGNNEQYF
size: .; D: .; V: TRBV30; J: TRBJ2-7; DNA: TGTGCCTGGAGTACCAGCTACGAGCAGTACTTC; CDR3: CAWSTSYEQYF
size: .; D: .; V: TRBV10-3; J: TRBJ2-3; DNA: TGTGCCATCAGTGACTTTATTGGAGATACGCAGTATTTT; CDR3: CAISDFIGDTQYF
size: .; D: .; V: TRBV7-9; J: TRBJ1-1; DNA: TGTGCCAGCACCGGGGGGGCAGGGCTTCACACTGAAGCTTTCTTT; CDR3: CASTGGAGLHTEAFF
size: .; D: .; V: TRBV6-4; J: TRBJ2-6; DNA: TGTGCCAGCAGTGACCAGGGCTCCTCTGGGGCCAACGTCCTGACTTTC; CDR3: CASSDQGSSGANVLTF
size: .; D: .; V: TRBV19; J: TRBJ2-3; DNA: TGTGCCAGTAGTATCCGGAGCCCTAGCACAGATACGCAGTATTTT; CDR3: CASSIRSPSTDTQYF
size: .; D: .; V: TRBV18; J: TRBJ2-5; DNA: TGTGCCAGCTCACAATATCGACTAGGAGAAGAGACCCAGTACTTC; CDR3: CASSQYRLGEETQYF
size: .; D: .; V: TRBV27; J: TRBJ2-3; DNA: TGTGCCAGCAGTTTAAAATTAGCGGTTAACCTAGATACGCAGTATTTT; CDR3: CASSLKLAVNLDTQYF
size: .; D: .; V: TRBV16; J: TRBJ1-5; DNA: TGTGCCAGCAGCCAAACGATAGGGGGCAATCAGCCCCAGCATTTT; CDR3: CASSQTIGGNQPQHF
size: .; D: .; V: TRBV28; J: TRBJ1-1; DNA: TGTGCCAGCAGTCCCGCGGGTGGTACTGAAGCTTTCTTT; CDR3: CASSPAGGTEAFF
size: .; D: .; V: TRBV5-1; J: TRBJ1-3; DNA: TGCGCCAGCAGCTTGGCCGGTGGCGCTACTTCTGGAAACACCATATATTTT; CDR3: CASSLAGGATSGNTIYF
size: .; D: .; V: TRBV13; J: TRBJ2-5; DNA: TGTGCCAGCAGCTTATACGACGAGGAAGAGACCCAGTACTTC; CDR3: CASSLYDEEETQYF
size: medium-sized; D: .; V: TRBV27; J: TRBJ2-3; DNA: TGTGCCAGCAGTTTAATTAAGGTTGGGGATACGCAGTATTTT; CDR3: CASSLIKVGDTQYF
size: .; D: .; V: TRBV27; J: TRBJ2-6; DNA: TGTGCCAGCAGTTTAATGGGCTCTGGGGCCAACGTCCTGACTTTC; CDR3: CASSLMGSGANVLTF
size: .; D: TRBD2; V: TRBV2; J: TRBJ2-3; DNA: TGTGCCAGCAGTGTGGGACTAGCGGGTGAAACAGATACGCAGTATTTT; CDR3: CASSVGLAGETDTQYF
size: few; D: .; V: TRBV4-1; J: TRBJ2-7; DNA: TGCGCCAGCAGCCTACAGGGTTTATCCTACGAGCAGTACTTC; CDR3: CASSLQGLSYEQYF